These 24 T cell receptor beta chains came from one sample sequenced in a study of graft-versus-host responses after intestinal transplantation. Sequencing used immunoSEQ multiplex PCR; TCRdb keeps in-frame clones, though not all of them. Altogether more than 40,000 clones are present, roughly 95% being singletons, with the ten largest covering around 0.23%. These receptors' antigens are unknown. Sequencing used unstimulated CD8+ T cells sorted from spleen or lymph node cells, obtained before transplant. All receptors derive from a human donor who was the organ donor for an intestinal transplant.

The chain uses TRBV10-3 and TRBJ1-1; D might be TRBD1 (6 bases). Germline values: CDR1 ENHRY, CDR2 SYGVKD. The CDR3 contains 12 residues. Trimming removed 2 bases from V and 7 bases from J, with 8 bases in between. In DNA, the CDR3 is TGTGCCATCAGTGAGGAGGGGGGTGAAGCTTTCTTT. Its translation: CAISEEGGEAFF.

The chain uses TRBV7-6 and TRBJ2-7; 9 bases match TRBD1. The CDR3 consists of 14 residues. Germline CDR1 is SGHVS and CDR2 is FNYEAQ. V shed 5 bases and J 4 bases; nucleotides not matched to a gene: 6. The CDR3 nucleotides read TGTGCCAGCAGCGCCACAGGGGGCCGGTACGAGCAGTACTTC. It specifies CASSATGGRYEQYF.

The DNA for the CDR3 is TGCAGCGTCCCCAAGCCAGGAAACTATGGCTACACCTTC. The encoded protein is CSVPKPGNYGYTF. J is TRBJ1-2 and V is TRBV29-1; D unclear. Germline values: CDR1 SQVTM, CDR2 ANQGSEA. The CDR3 runs to 13 residues. Trimming shortened V by 6 bases and J by 2 bases, and 13 bases separated the two germline ends.

The chain carries TRBV10-1 and TRBJ2-7; the D gene is possibly TRBD1 (5 bases). Per germline, CDR1 WNHNN and CDR2 SYGVQD (reference sequence). With 3 bases removed from V and 2 bases from J, the gap between germline ends came to 11 bases. There are 14 residues in the CDR3. CDR3 sequence reads: CASSESRAAYEQYF. DNA of the CDR3: TGCGCCAGCAGTGAATCCAGGGCGGCCTACGAGCAGTACTTC.

The CDR3 DNA sequence: TGTGCCAGCAGTTCGAGACAGGGAAGTACCTACGAGCAGTACTTC. Translation gives CASSSRQGSTYEQYF. The rearrangement joins TRBV7-9 to TRBJ2-7, with TRBD1 matching 7 bases. The CDR3 is 15 amino acids. After removal of 6 bases from V and 2 bases from J, the junction contained 10 bases not matched to a gene. From germline, CDR1 is SEHNR and CDR2 FQNEAQ (reference sequence).

The chain joins TRBV11-2 to TRBJ2-5, with TRBD1 identical over 8 bases. The tail of the sequence fits TRBJ2-7 better, so the J call may be wrong. Germline CDR1 SGHAT, CDR2 FQNNGV. The CDR3 has 15 amino acids. CDR3 region: CASSLVQGEHYEQYF. CDR3 coding DNA: TGTGCCAGCAGCTTAGTACAGGGGGAGCACTACGAGCAGTACTTC.

The J gene is TRBJ2-7, the V gene TRBV27; 12 nucleotides match TRBD2. CDR3 length equals 15 residues. J gave up 5 bases and V 8 bases, and 10 bases lay outside the gene matches. Germline V gene sequence: CDR1 MNHEY, CDR2 SMNVEV (reference sequence). CDR3 amino acids: CASLPSGGAVHEQYF. The CDR3 DNA sequence: TGTGCCAGCCTGCCTAGCGGGGGGGCAGTTCACGAGCAGTACTTC.

V and J are TRBV29-1 and TRBJ2-3; D call uncertain. Trimming shortened V by 5 bases and J by 0 bases, and 15 bases separated the two germline ends. Germline CDR1 SQVTM, CDR2 ANQGSEA. There are 15 residues in the CDR3. The CDR3 bases are TGCAGCGTTTTCTCCGTACTACTTAGCACAGATACGCAGTATTTT. Translating it yields CSVFSVLLSTDTQYF.

This chain joins TRBV7-9 and TRBJ1-1; no clear D. CDR3 size: 14 residues. V was cut by 4 bases and J by 0 bases, with 9 bases left in between. CDR1 and CDR2 (germline): SEHNR, FQNEAQ (reference sequence). The CDR3 DNA is TGTGCCAGCAGCTCGACAACCATGAACACTGAAGCTTTCTTT. Its translation is CASSSTTMNTEAFF.

This clone appeared once. V is TRBV11-2 and J is TRBJ1-5, with no clear D. The CDR3 sequence is 14 residues long. The germline V gene has CDR1 SGHAT and CDR2 FQNNGV. Trimming took off 1 base at V and 3 bases at J, with 7 bases between the two ends. Written as DNA, the CDR3 is TGTGCCAGCAGCTTAGGCGGCATCAATCAGCCCCAGCATTTT. This gives the protein CASSLGGINQPQHF. Full variable domain (rest looked up from reference TRBV11-2 and TRBJ1-5): EAGVAQSPRYKIIEKRQSVAFWCNPISGHATLYWYQQILGQGPKLLIQFQNNGVVDDSQLPKDRFSAERLKGVDSTLKIQPAKLEDSAVYLCASSLGGINQPQHFGDGTRLSIL.

The V and J genes are TRBV5-1 and TRBJ1-5; the match to TRBD1 covers 7 bases. J gave up 2 bases and V 0 bases, and 2 bases lay outside the gene matches. CDR1 and CDR2 from the germline V gene are SGHRS and YFSETQ. The CDR3 totals 15 residues. The CDR3 bases are TGCGCCAGCAGCTTGGGTGGACAGGGCAATCAGCCCCAGCATTTT. Its protein is CASSLGGQGNQPQHF.

The gene calls are TRBV5-4 and TRBJ2-2; 11 nucleotides align to TRBD2. The length of the CDR3 is 16 residues. Germline loops: CDR1 SGHNT, CDR2 YYREEE (reference sequence). The V and J ends lost 6 bases and 9 bases, in that order; junction bases with no gene match: 13. The CDR3 nucleotides read TGTGCCAGCACGAACTCACTAGCGGGGGACGTCCGGGAGCTGTTTTTT. This sequence encodes CASTNSLAGDVRELFF.

The V gene is TRBV28, the J gene TRBJ1-2; D is possibly TRBD1 (5 bases). The germline V gene encodes CDR1 MDHEN and CDR2 SYDVKM. V lost 2 bases and J 4 bases, leaving 14 bases between the germline ends. This CDR3 is 15 amino acids long. Here the CDR3 reads CASSLGTENLYGYTF. In DNA form, the CDR3 reads TGTGCCAGCAGTTTAGGGACGGAAAACCTCTATGGCTACACCTTC.

J is TRBJ1-2 and V is TRBV7-2; TRBD1 might be the D (5 bases). The CDR3 spans 16 residues. The germline gives CDR1 SGHTA, CDR2 FQGNSA. V was trimmed by 4 bases and J by 1 base, leaving 16 bases between them. The CDR3 DNA follows: TGTGCCAGCAGCTCAACGACTGGGGCCTATAACTATGGCTACACCTTC. This encodes CASSSTTGAYNYGYTF.

Of note for this clone: Germline and junction disagree at one end, which may indicate a read error. The chain combines TRBV27 with TRBJ1-5; 12 nucleotides agree with TRBD1. CDR3 length equals 17 residues. Germline V gene sequence: CDR1 MNHEY, CDR2 SMNVEV (reference sequence). The CDR3 reads CASSRGQGALSDQPQHF. In DNA form, the CDR3 reads TGTGCCAGCAGTAGGGGACAGGGGGCGCTTAGCGATCAGCCCCAGCATTTT.

This clone was picked up one time. The chain joins TRBV4-1 to TRBJ1-1; weak D call: TRBD1 (6 bases). Germline V CDR1 and CDR2: MGHRA, YSYEKL. Between the trimmed V and J ends, which lost 2 bases and 1 base, there was a span of 11 bases. This CDR3 contains 15 residues. The CDR3: CASSQSGGSNTEAFF. CDR3 DNA: TGCGCCAGCAGCCAAAGCGGGGGCTCGAACACTGAAGCTTTCTTT.

Written as DNA, the CDR3 is TGCGCCAGCAGCCAAGCCCCCAGCCTGGGCACAGATACGCAGTATTTT. Amino acid sequence: CASSQAPSLGTDTQYF. The chain couples TRBV4-1 to TRBJ2-3, with D unresolved. CDR1 and CDR2 (germline): MGHRA, YSYEKL. V was shortened by 1 base and J by 1 base, with 12 bases between the two germline ends. The CDR3 sequence is 16 residues long.

The rearrangement uses TRBV5-4 and TRBJ2-7, with TRBD2 matching 13 bases. Trimming at V came to 4 bases and at J to 3 bases, leaving 10 bases not matched to a gene. This CDR3 has 17 amino acids. CDR1 and CDR2 from the germline V gene are SGHNT and YYREEE (reference sequence). The CDR3: CASSPPQLAGGIYEQYF. Here the CDR3 DNA reads TGTGCCAGCAGCCCCCCCCAACTAGCGGGGGGGATCTACGAGCAGTACTTC.

As to this clone: Additional DNA sequences in this sample encode the identical CDR3. The genes are TRBV27 and TRBJ1-2; TRBD1 matches at 7 bases. The CDR3 sequence is 16 residues long. Germline trimming cut 1 base from V and 1 base from J; bases unmatched to any gene: 6. CDR1 and CDR2 (germline): MNHEY, SMNVEV (reference sequence). The chain's CDR3 is CASSLLGDSGNYGYTF. As DNA, the CDR3 is TGTGCCAGCAGTTTATTAGGGGACAGCGGTAACTATGGCTACACCTTC.

The V gene is TRBV29-1, the J gene TRBJ2-7, with D perhaps given as TRBD1 or TRBD2 (5 bases each). Germline lookup yields CDR1 SQVTM and CDR2 ANQGSEA. The CDR3 is 15 amino acids. V lost 1 base to trimming and J lost 0 bases, with 13 bases between them. CDR3 loop: CSVEGSRDDSYEQYF. The CDR3 DNA reads as TGCAGCGTTGAAGGCTCCCGGGACGACTCCTACGAGCAGTACTTC.

The genes are TRBV2 and TRBJ2-7, with D uncertain. The germline V and J ends were trimmed by 4 bases and 2 bases, with 12 bases remaining between them. Germline V gene data show CDR1 as SNHLY and CDR2 as FYNNEI. CDR3 length: 14 residues. DNA of the CDR3: TGTGCCAGCAGTGTGGAGACAATAGCCTACGAGCAGTACTTC. Its protein product is CASSVETIAYEQYF.

CDR3 loop: CASQWGAVNYGYTF. The DNA for the CDR3 is TGTGCCAGCCAGTGGGGGGCGGTTAACTATGGCTACACCTTC. This rearrangement joins TRBV28 to TRBJ1-2, with TRBD1 as a possible D gene (6 bases). The CDR3 totals 14 residues. Trimming shortened V by 8 bases and J by 1 base, and 14 bases separated the two germline ends. Per germline, CDR1 MDHEN and CDR2 SYDVKM.

V and J are TRBV30 and TRBJ1-1, with 7 positions matching TRBD1. The germline gives CDR1 GTSNPN, CDR2 SVGIG (reference sequence). V lost 6 bases to trimming and J lost 1 base; unmatched junction nucleotides: 14. CDR3 size: 16 residues. CDR3 residues: CACQPAFDRANTEAFF. CDR3 sequence (DNA): TGTGCCTGCCAACCCGCTTTCGACAGGGCGAACACTGAAGCTTTCTTT.

A word on this clone: The sample has other DNA sequences that encode this CDR3 too. The V call is TRBV13, the J call TRBJ2-7, with D maybe TRBD1 (6 bases). There are 13 residues in the CDR3. Germline V CDR1 and CDR2: PRHDT, FYEKMQ (reference sequence). V was clipped by 3 bases and J by 2 bases, with 8 bases between them. CDR3 residues: CASSFGQTYEQYF. CDR3 coding DNA: TGTGCCAGCAGCTTCGGACAGACCTACGAGCAGTACTTC.